Listed below are T cell receptor beta chains from one sample, sequenced in a study of shared clonotypes between healthy human individuals. Using immunoSEQ multiplex PCR, the repertoire was profiled, and TCRdb retains in-frame clones only, with some absent. The sample lists about a million clones, around four fifths occurring once. Sequenced: memory CD4+ T cells sorted from blood. These receptor sequences come from a man between 18 and 35 years old in good health. Each CDR3 is given with its conserved first and last residue. Each record gives: clone size, CDR3 length, D gene, V gene, J gene, CDR3 protein, CDR3 DNA. D genes are given only for firm matches. Clone size, where shown, is once, few, many, or a class for clones that have expanded.

clone size: few
CDR3 length: 14
D gene: .
V gene: TRBV5-6
J gene: TRBJ2-7
CDR3 protein: CASSFVQYSYEQYF
CDR3 DNA: TGTGCCAGCAGCTTTGTCCAATACTCCTACGAGCAGTACTTC

clone size: .
CDR3 length: 16
D gene: TRBD2
V gene: TRBV5-1
J gene: TRBJ2-1
CDR3 protein: CASSPGTSRLYNEQFF
CDR3 DNA: TGCGCCAGCAGCCCCGGGACTAGCAGATTATACAATGAGCAGTTCTTC

clone size: .
CDR3 length: 13
D gene: .
V gene: TRBV7-9
J gene: TRBJ1-1
CDR3 protein: CASAETAPTEAFF
CDR3 DNA: TGTGCCAGCGCCGAAACTGCTCCAACTGAAGCTTTCTTT

clone size: few
CDR3 length: 15
D gene: .
V gene: TRBV4-3
J gene: TRBJ1-1
CDR3 protein: CASSQEHGRGTEAFF
CDR3 DNA: TGCGCCAGCAGCCAAGAACACGGCAGAGGTACTGAAGCTTTCTTT

clone size: .
CDR3 length: 13
D gene: .
V gene: TRBV11-1
J gene: TRBJ2-5
CDR3 protein: CASRGSVQETQYF
CDR3 DNA: TGTGCCAGCCGCGGTTCTGTCCAAGAGACCCAGTACTTC

clone size: .
CDR3 length: 11
D gene: .
V gene: TRBV11-2
J gene: TRBJ2-7
CDR3 protein: CASSSKYEQYF
CDR3 DNA: TGTGCCAGCAGCTCGAAGTATGAGCAGTACTTC

clone size: .
CDR3 length: 12
D gene: .
V gene: TRBV7-2
J gene: TRBJ1-4
CDR3 protein: CASSNRALKLFF
CDR3 DNA: TGTGCCAGCAGCAACCGGGCCCTAAAACTGTTTTTT

clone size: .
CDR3 length: 15
D gene: .
V gene: TRBV5-5
J gene: TRBJ2-7
CDR3 protein: CASSIAYGLTYEQYF
CDR3 DNA: TGTGCCAGCAGCATTGCGTACGGGCTAACCTACGAGCAGTACTTC

clone size: .
CDR3 length: 13
D gene: .
V gene: TRBV18
J gene: TRBJ1-6
CDR3 protein: CASSPGRDSPLHF
CDR3 DNA: TGTGCCAGCTCACCAGGGAGGGATTCACCCCTCCACTTT

clone size: .
CDR3 length: 13
D gene: .
V gene: TRBV5-4
J gene: TRBJ1-5
CDR3 protein: CASSWDINQPQHF
CDR3 DNA: TGTGCCAGCAGCTGGGACATCAATCAGCCCCAGCATTTT

clone size: .
CDR3 length: 17
D gene: TRBD1
V gene: TRBV27
J gene: TRBJ2-2
CDR3 protein: CASSPAAGGYGPGELFF
CDR3 DNA: TGTGCCAGCAGCCCGGCGGCAGGGGGCTATGGTCCCGGGGAGCTGTTTTTT

clone size: .
CDR3 length: 14
D gene: TRBD2
V gene: TRBV2
J gene: TRBJ2-5
CDR3 protein: CASRTSGSPETQYF
CDR3 DNA: TGTGCCAGCAGGACTAGCGGGAGCCCAGAGACCCAGTACTTC

clone size: few
CDR3 length: 15
D gene: .
V gene: TRBV11-2
J gene: TRBJ2-3
CDR3 protein: CASSLLVGVGDTQYF
CDR3 DNA: TGTGCCAGCAGCTTACTAGTAGGGGTTGGAGATACGCAGTATTTT

clone size: .
CDR3 length: 16
D gene: TRBD2
V gene: TRBV9
J gene: TRBJ2-2
CDR3 protein: CASSPLGGALTGELFF
CDR3 DNA: TGTGCCAGCAGCCCCCTCGGGGGGGCACTCACCGGGGAGCTGTTTTTT

clone size: .
CDR3 length: 16
D gene: .
V gene: TRBV4-3
J gene: TRBJ1-6
CDR3 protein: CASSQDPGQWSSPLHF
CDR3 DNA: TGCGCCAGCAGCCAAGATCCGGGACAATGGTCCTCACCCCTCCACTTT

clone size: .
CDR3 length: 14
D gene: TRBD1
V gene: TRBV2
J gene: TRBJ2-7
CDR3 protein: CASRADRGLYEQYF
CDR3 DNA: TGTGCCAGCAGGGCAGACAGGGGGCTCTACGAGCAGTACTTC

clone size: once
CDR3 length: 15
D gene: TRBD1
V gene: TRBV5-1
J gene: TRBJ2-5
CDR3 protein: CASSSQGDDFKTQYF
CDR3 DNA: TGCGCCAGCAGCTCCCAGGGGGATGACTTTAAGACCCAGTACTTC

clone size: .
CDR3 length: 14
D gene: .
V gene: TRBV4-3
J gene: TRBJ1-4
CDR3 protein: CASSQDRGLGKLFF
CDR3 DNA: TGCGCCAGCAGCCAAGATAGGGGTCTGGGAAAACTGTTTTTT

clone size: .
CDR3 length: 11
D gene: .
V gene: TRBV20-1
J gene: TRBJ2-7
CDR3 protein: CSAPKGYEQYF
CDR3 DNA: TGCAGTGCTCCCAAGGGGTACGAGCAGTACTTC

clone size: .
CDR3 length: 13
D gene: TRBD2
V gene: TRBV6-1
J gene: TRBJ2-2
CDR3 protein: CASRPSGTGELFF
CDR3 DNA: TGTGCCAGCAGGCCTAGCGGCACCGGGGAGCTGTTTTTT

clone size: .
CDR3 length: 19
D gene: TRBD1
V gene: TRBV18
J gene: TRBJ1-3
CDR3 protein: CASSPPGQGRTLAGNTIYF
CDR3 DNA: TGTGCCAGCTCACCACCCGGACAGGGAAGAACCCTGGCGGGAAACACCATATATTTT

clone size: .
CDR3 length: 15
D gene: .
V gene: TRBV5-4
J gene: TRBJ2-3
CDR3 protein: CASRRGGPQTDTQYF
CDR3 DNA: TGTGCCAGCAGGCGCGGGGGCCCACAAACAGATACGCAGTATTTT

clone size: .
CDR3 length: 16
D gene: TRBD1
V gene: TRBV7-3
J gene: TRBJ1-2
CDR3 protein: CASSRDPGQGGRGYTF
CDR3 DNA: TGTGCCAGCAGCCGGGATCCGGGACAGGGCGGGCGTGGCTACACCTTC

clone size: .
CDR3 length: 15
D gene: .
V gene: TRBV4-1
J gene: TRBJ2-7
CDR3 protein: CASSQDPGRSHEQYF
CDR3 DNA: TGCGCCAGCAGCCAAGACCCGGGTCGGAGCCACGAGCAGTACTTC

clone size: .
CDR3 length: 14
D gene: .
V gene: TRBV5-4
J gene: TRBJ1-2
CDR3 protein: CASSLGQAGYGYTF
CDR3 DNA: TGTGCCAGCAGCTTGGGTCAAGCGGGCTATGGCTACACCTTC

clone size: .
CDR3 length: 15
D gene: .
V gene: TRBV6-5
J gene: TRBJ1-1
CDR3 protein: CASSYNPGMNTEAFF
CDR3 DNA: TGTGCCAGCAGTTACAATCCCGGGATGAACACTGAAGCTTTCTTT

clone size: .
CDR3 length: 18
D gene: .
V gene: TRBV5-5
J gene: TRBJ2-7
CDR3 protein: CASSLYEKQSGLAYEQYF
CDR3 DNA: TGTGCCAGCAGCTTGTACGAAAAACAATCGGGGCTTGCCTACGAGCAGTACTTC

clone size: once
CDR3 length: 11
D gene: .
V gene: TRBV6-5
J gene: TRBJ2-5
CDR3 protein: CASSYGETQYF
CDR3 DNA: TGTGCTAGCAGTTATGGGGAGACCCAGTACTTC

clone size: .
CDR3 length: 14
D gene: .
V gene: TRBV21-1
J gene: TRBJ2-5
CDR3 protein: CASSPRCGTETQYF
CDR3 DNA: TGTGCCAGCAGCCCCCGTTGTGGCACGGAGACCCAGTACTTC

clone size: once
CDR3 length: 13
D gene: .
V gene: TRBV5-1
J gene: TRBJ2-7
CDR3 protein: CASRGYNNREQYF
CDR3 DNA: TGCGCCAGCAGGGGGTATAATAATCGGGAGCAGTACTTC

clone size: .
CDR3 length: 15
D gene: .
V gene: TRBV6-5
J gene: TRBJ2-4
CDR3 protein: CASSYSVPGRYIQYF
CDR3 DNA: TGTGCCAGCAGTTACTCGGTCCCGGGGCGGTACATTCAGTACTTC

clone size: once
CDR3 length: 14
D gene: .
V gene: TRBV30
J gene: TRBJ2-7
CDR3 protein: CAWSGASERGEQYF
CDR3 DNA: TGTGCCTGGAGCGGGGCCTCCGAAAGAGGCGAGCAGTACTTC

clone size: .
CDR3 length: 15
D gene: TRBD2
V gene: TRBV11-2
J gene: TRBJ2-1
CDR3 protein: CASSLESSGRNEQFF
CDR3 DNA: TGTGCCAGCAGCTTAGAGTCTAGCGGGCGTAATGAGCAGTTCTTC

clone size: .
CDR3 length: 15
D gene: .
V gene: TRBV4-1
J gene: TRBJ1-5
CDR3 protein: CASSPSGAWRQPQHF
CDR3 DNA: TGCGCCAGCAGCCCCTCAGGGGCTTGGAGACAGCCCCAGCATTTT

clone size: .
CDR3 length: 12
D gene: .
V gene: TRBV15
J gene: TRBJ2-4
CDR3 protein: CATSRDQNIQYF
CDR3 DNA: TGTGCCACCAGCAGAGATCAAAACATTCAGTACTTC

clone size: .
CDR3 length: 12
D gene: .
V gene: TRBV2
J gene: TRBJ1-2
CDR3 protein: CASSEAGRGYTF
CDR3 DNA: TGTGCCAGCAGTGAAGCCGGGCGGGGCTACACCTTC

clone size: once
CDR3 length: 11
D gene: .
V gene: TRBV6-6
J gene: TRBJ1-1
CDR3 protein: CASSSNTEAFF
CDR3 DNA: TGTGCCAGCAGTTCGAACACTGAAGCTTTCTTT

clone size: once
CDR3 length: 13
D gene: .
V gene: TRBV7-2
J gene: TRBJ2-7
CDR3 protein: CASSVGSLGEQYF
CDR3 DNA: TGTGCCAGCAGTGTCGGGTCCCTGGGCGAGCAGTACTTC

clone size: .
CDR3 length: 13
D gene: .
V gene: TRBV29-1
J gene: TRBJ2-3
CDR3 protein: CSVEGGRTDTQYF
CDR3 DNA: TGCAGCGTTGAAGGGGGCCGCACAGATACGCAGTATTTT

clone size: .
CDR3 length: 14
D gene: TRBD2
V gene: TRBV27
J gene: TRBJ2-7
CDR3 protein: CASSGTSWTYEQYF
CDR3 DNA: TGTGCCAGCAGCGGGACTAGCTGGACCTACGAGCAGTACTTC

clone size: once
CDR3 length: 17
D gene: TRBD2
V gene: TRBV30
J gene: TRBJ2-3
CDR3 protein: CAWSVRKAGPGTDTQYF
CDR3 DNA: TGTGCCTGGAGTGTAAGAAAAGCGGGGCCAGGCACAGATACGCAGTATTTT

clone size: .
CDR3 length: 12
D gene: .
V gene: TRBV19
J gene: TRBJ2-5
CDR3 protein: CASSLLGETQYF
CDR3 DNA: TGTGCCAGTAGTCTCCTGGGAGAGACCCAGTACTTC

clone size: .
CDR3 length: 17
D gene: TRBD1
V gene: TRBV9
J gene: TRBJ2-5
CDR3 protein: CASSVGPDRVVQETQYF
CDR3 DNA: TGTGCCAGCAGCGTAGGGCCGGACAGGGTGGTCCAAGAGACCCAGTACTTC

clone size: .
CDR3 length: 14
D gene: .
V gene: TRBV2
J gene: TRBJ2-5
CDR3 protein: CASRFDTRKETQYF
CDR3 DNA: TGTGCCAGCAGATTCGATACTCGGAAGGAGACCCAGTACTTC

clone size: .
CDR3 length: 13
D gene: TRBD2
V gene: TRBV7-2
J gene: TRBJ2-7
CDR3 protein: CASSLGRESEQYF
CDR3 DNA: TGTGCCAGCAGCTTAGGGCGGGAGAGTGAGCAGTACTTC

clone size: .
CDR3 length: 14
D gene: .
V gene: TRBV19
J gene: TRBJ2-7
CDR3 protein: CASRMTGSSYEQYF
CDR3 DNA: TGTGCCAGTAGGATGACGGGTAGCTCCTACGAGCAGTACTTC

clone size: once
CDR3 length: 15
D gene: TRBD2
V gene: TRBV27
J gene: TRBJ2-1
CDR3 protein: CASSLWGLAMNEQFF
CDR3 DNA: TGTGCCAGCAGTTTGTGGGGACTAGCGATGAATGAGCAGTTCTTC

clone size: .
CDR3 length: 12
D gene: .
V gene: TRBV30
J gene: TRBJ2-7
CDR3 protein: CAWSVQWGEQYF
CDR3 DNA: TGTGCCTGGAGTGTTCAGTGGGGGGAGCAGTACTTC

clone size: .
CDR3 length: 11
D gene: .
V gene: TRBV6-1
J gene: TRBJ2-7
CDR3 protein: CASRAGYEQYF
CDR3 DNA: TGTGCCAGCAGGGCGGGGTACGAGCAGTACTTC

clone size: .
CDR3 length: 15
D gene: TRBD2
V gene: TRBV5-6
J gene: TRBJ2-1
CDR3 protein: CASSSERGPYNEQFF
CDR3 DNA: TGTGCCAGCAGTTCCGAGCGGGGGCCTTACAATGAGCAGTTCTTC